This T cell receptor (beta chain) is drawn from a study of blood T cell repertoires in COVID-19. Looking at the study overall: There were acute and convalescent COVID-19 samples, and they came from the United States, Italy and Spain. T cells, B-cell-depleted T cells, or PBMCs supplied cDNA or gDNA.

In the original processing: Researchers report that nucleated cell counts were estimated from reference gene primer amplification. The method was immunoSEQ multiplex PCR; TCRdb's version includes in-frame clones alone and lacks a portion of them. The DNA was the basis for D and trimming; V, J and clone size are from that table. There are 150,000 to 200,000 clones in the sample; roughly 88% occur only once, and 2% to 3% lies in the top ten. The receptor was derived from a man aged 18 to 30 with acute or convalescent COVID-19. Sequencing input: peripheral blood.

The CDR3 region has the DNA TGTGCCAGCAGCCAAGAGGGCAGTCTGAACACTGAAGCTTTCTTT. This sequence encodes CASSQEGSLNTEAFF. The chain combines TRBV4-2 with TRBJ1-1; the D is unclear. The CDR3 sequence is 15 residues long. CDR1 is LGHNA and CDR2 is YNFKEQ in the germline V gene. Trimming removed 0 bases from V and 0 bases from J, with 8 bases in between.